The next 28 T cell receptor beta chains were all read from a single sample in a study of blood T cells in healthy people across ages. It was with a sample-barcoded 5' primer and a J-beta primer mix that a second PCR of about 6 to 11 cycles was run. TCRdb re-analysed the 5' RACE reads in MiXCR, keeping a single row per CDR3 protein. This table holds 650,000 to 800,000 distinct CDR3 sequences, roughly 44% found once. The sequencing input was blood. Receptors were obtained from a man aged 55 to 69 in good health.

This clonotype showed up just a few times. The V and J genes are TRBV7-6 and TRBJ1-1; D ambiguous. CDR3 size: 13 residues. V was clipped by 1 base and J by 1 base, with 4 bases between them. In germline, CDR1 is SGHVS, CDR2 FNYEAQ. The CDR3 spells CASSLVENTEAFF. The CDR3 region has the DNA TGTGCCAGCAGCTTAGTGGAGAACACTGAAGCTTTCTTT.

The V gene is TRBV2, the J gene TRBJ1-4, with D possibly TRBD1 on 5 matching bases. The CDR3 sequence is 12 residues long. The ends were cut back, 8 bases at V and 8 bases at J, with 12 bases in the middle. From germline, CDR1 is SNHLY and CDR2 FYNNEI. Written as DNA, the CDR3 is TGTGCCAGCGGGCAGGGAAGGGAAAAACTGTTTTTT. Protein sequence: CASGQGREKLFF.

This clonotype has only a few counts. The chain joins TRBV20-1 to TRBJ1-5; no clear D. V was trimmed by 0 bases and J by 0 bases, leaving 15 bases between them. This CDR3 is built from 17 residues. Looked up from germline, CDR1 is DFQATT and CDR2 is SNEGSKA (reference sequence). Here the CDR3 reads CSARDRWGVGSNQPQHF. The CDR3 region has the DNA TGCAGTGCTAGAGATAGGTGGGGTGTTGGTAGCAATCAGCCCCAGCATTTT.

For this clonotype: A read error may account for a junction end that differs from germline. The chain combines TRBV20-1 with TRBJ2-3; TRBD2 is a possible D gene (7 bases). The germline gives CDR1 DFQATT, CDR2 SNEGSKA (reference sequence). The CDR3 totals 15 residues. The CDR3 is CSAPAGASSTDAQYF. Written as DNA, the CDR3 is TGCAGTGCTCCCGCGGGGGCTTCTAGCACAGATGCGCAGTATTTT.

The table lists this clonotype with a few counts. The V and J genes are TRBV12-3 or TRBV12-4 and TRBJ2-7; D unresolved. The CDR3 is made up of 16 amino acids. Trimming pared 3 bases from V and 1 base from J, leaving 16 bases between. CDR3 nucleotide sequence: TGTGCCAGCAGTTTTTTGTCGGCGGTGGCATCCTACGAGCAGTACTTC. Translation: CASSFLSAVASYEQYF.

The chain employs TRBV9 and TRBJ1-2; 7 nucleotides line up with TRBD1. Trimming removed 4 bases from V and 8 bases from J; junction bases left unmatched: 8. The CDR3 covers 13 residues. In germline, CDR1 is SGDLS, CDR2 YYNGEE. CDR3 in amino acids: CASSPGGGAGYTF. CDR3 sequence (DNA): TGTGCCAGCAGCCCAGGGGGGGGCGCGGGCTACACCTTC.

The CDR3 nucleotides are TGCGCCAGCAGCTTGGATCAGCCCCTCACCGGGGAGCTGTTTTTT. This gives the protein CASSLDQPLTGELFF. The chain employs TRBV5-1 and TRBJ2-2; no definite D call. The germline V and J ends were trimmed by 0 bases and 4 bases, with 10 bases remaining between them. Germline CDR1 is SGHRS and CDR2 is YFSETQ. This CDR3 comprises 15 residues.

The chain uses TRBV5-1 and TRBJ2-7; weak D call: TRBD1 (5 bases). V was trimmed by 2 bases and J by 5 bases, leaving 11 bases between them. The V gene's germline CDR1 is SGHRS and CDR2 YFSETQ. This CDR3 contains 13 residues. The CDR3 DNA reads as TGCGCCAGCAGCTTCCAGGGTGGAAACGAGCAGTACTTC. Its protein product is CASSFQGGNEQYF. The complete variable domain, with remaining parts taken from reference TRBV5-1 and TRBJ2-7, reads KAGVTQTPRYLIKTRGQQVTLSCSPISGHRSVSWYQQTPGQGLQFLFEYFSETQRNKGNFPGRFSGRQFSNSRSEMNVSTLELGDSALYLCASSFQGGNEQYFGPGTRLTVT.

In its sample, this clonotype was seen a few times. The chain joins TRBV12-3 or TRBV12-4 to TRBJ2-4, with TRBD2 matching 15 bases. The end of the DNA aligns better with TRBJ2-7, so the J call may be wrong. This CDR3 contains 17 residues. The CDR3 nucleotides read TGTGCCAGCAGTCCCGGGACTAGCGGGGGGCCCCCTGGCGAGCAGTACTTC. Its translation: CASSPGTSGGPPGEQYF.

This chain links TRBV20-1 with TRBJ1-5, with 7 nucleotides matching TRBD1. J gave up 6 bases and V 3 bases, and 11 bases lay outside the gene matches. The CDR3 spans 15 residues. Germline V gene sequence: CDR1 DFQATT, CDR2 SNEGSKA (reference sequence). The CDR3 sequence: CSARSSDREFQPQHF. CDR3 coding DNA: TGCAGTGCTAGGTCAAGCGACAGGGAGTTTCAGCCCCAGCATTTT.

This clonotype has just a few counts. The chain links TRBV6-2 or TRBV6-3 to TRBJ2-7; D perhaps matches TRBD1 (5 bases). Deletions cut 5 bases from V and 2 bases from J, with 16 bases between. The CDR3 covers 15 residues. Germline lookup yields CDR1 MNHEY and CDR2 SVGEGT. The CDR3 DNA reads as TGTGCCAGCAGTCCCGCCGTCGGACAAACCTACGAGCAGTACTTC. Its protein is CASSPAVGQTYEQYF.

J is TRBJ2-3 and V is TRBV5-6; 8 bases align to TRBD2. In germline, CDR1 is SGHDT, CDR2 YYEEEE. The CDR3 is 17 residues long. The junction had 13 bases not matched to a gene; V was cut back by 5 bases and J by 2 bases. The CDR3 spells CASRRGLARLLTDTQYF. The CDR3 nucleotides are TGTGCCAGCAGAAGAGGACTAGCCAGACTACTCACAGATACGCAGTATTTT. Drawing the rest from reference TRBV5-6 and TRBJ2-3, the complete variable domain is DAGVTQSPTHLIKTRGQQVTLRCSPKSGHDTVSWYQQALGQGPQFIFQYYEEEERQRGNFPDRFSGHQFPNYSSELNVNALLLGDSALYLCASRRGLARLLTDTQYFGPGTRLTVL.

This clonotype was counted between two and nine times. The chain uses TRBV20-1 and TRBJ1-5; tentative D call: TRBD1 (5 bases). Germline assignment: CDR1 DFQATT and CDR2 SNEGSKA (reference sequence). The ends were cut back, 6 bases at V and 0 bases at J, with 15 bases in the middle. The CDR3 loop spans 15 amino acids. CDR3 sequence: CSATEGLYSNQPQHF. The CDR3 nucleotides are TGCAGTGCGACTGAGGGGCTCTATAGCAATCAGCCCCAGCATTTT.

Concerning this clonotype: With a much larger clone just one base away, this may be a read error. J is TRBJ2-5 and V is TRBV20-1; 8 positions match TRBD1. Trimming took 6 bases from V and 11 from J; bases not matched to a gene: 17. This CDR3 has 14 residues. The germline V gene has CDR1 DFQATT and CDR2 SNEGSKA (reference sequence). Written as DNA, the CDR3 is TGCAGTGCCGATTCAGGGGGCTCCTACAATGAGCAGTACTTC. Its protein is CSADSGGSYNEQYF.

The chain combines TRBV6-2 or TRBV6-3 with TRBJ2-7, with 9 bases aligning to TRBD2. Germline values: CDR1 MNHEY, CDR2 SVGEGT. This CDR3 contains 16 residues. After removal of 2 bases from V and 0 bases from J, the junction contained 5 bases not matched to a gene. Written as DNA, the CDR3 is TGTGCCAGCAGTTACAGCGGGGGGACTGTCTCCTACGAGCAGTACTTC. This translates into CASSYSGGTVSYEQYF.

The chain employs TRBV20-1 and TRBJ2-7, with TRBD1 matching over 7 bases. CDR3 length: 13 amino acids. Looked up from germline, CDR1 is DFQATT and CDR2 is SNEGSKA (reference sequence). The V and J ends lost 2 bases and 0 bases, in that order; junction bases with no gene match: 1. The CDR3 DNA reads TGCAGTGCTAGAACAGGGGACTCCTACGAGCAGTACTTC. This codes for CSARTGDSYEQYF.

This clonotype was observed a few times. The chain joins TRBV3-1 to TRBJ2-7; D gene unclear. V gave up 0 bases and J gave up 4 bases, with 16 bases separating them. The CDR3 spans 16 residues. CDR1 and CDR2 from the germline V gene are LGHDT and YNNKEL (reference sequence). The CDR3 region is CASSQDGTVGRYEQYF. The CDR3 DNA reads TGTGCCAGCAGCCAAGATGGCACAGTCGGCCGATACGAGCAGTACTTC.

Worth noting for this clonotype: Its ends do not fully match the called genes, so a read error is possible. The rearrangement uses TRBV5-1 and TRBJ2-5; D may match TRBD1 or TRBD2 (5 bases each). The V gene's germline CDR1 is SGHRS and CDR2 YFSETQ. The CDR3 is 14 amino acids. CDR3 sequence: CASILWGRSETQYF. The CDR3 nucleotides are TGCGCCAGCATCTTGTGGGGGAGATCAGAGACCCAGTACTTC.

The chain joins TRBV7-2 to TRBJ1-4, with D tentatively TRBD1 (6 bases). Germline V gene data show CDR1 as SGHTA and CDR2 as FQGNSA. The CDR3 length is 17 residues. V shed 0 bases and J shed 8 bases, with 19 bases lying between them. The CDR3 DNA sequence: TGTGCCAGCAGCTTAGCGCGGGACGGGGGGCGGGGCGAAAAACTGTTTTTT. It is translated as CASSLARDGGRGEKLFF. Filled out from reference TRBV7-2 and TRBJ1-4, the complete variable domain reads GAGVSQSPSNKVTEKGKDVELRCDPISGHTALYWYRQSLGQGLEFLIYFQGNSAPDKSGLPSDRFSAERTGGSVSTLTIQRTQQEDSAVYLCASSLARDGGRGEKLFFGSGTQLSVL.

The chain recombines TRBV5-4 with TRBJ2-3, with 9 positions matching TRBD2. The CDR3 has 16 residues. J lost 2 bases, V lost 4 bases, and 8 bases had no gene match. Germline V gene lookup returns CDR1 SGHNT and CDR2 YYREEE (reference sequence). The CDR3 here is CASSHGTSRDTDTQYF. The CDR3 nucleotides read TGTGCCAGCAGCCACGGGACTAGCCGTGACACAGATACGCAGTATTTT.

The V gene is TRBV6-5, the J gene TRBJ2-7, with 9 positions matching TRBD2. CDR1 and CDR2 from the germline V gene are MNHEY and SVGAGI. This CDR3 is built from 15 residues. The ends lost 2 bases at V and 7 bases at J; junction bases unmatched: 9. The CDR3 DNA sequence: TGTGCCAGCAGTTACGGGACTAGCCCTTACAATGAGCAGTACTTC. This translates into CASSYGTSPYNEQYF.

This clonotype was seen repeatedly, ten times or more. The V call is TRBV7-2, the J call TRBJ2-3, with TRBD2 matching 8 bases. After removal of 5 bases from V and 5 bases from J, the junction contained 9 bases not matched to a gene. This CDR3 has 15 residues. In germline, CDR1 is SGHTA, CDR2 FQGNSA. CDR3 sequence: CASSGRSGVGDTQYF. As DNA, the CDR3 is TGTGCCAGCAGCGGACGTAGCGGGGTGGGAGATACGCAGTATTTT.

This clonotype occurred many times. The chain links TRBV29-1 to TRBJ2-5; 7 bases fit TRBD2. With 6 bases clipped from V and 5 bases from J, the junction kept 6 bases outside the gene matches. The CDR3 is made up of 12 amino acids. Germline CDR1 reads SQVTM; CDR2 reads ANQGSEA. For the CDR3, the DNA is TGCAGCGTGCGCGGGGGTGCGGAGACCCAGTACTTC. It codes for CSVRGGAETQYF.

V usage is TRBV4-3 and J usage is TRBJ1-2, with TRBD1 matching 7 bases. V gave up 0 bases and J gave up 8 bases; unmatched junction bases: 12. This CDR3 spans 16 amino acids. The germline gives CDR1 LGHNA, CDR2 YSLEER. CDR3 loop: CASSQEIRTGVSGYTF. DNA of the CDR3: TGCGCCAGCAGCCAAGAGATTCGGACAGGCGTTTCGGGCTACACCTTC.

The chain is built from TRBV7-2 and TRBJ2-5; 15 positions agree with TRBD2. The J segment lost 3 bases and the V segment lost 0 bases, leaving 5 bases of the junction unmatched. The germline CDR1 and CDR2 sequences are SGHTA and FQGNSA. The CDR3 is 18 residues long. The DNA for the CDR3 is TGTGCCAGCAGCTTAGCCCTGGGACTAGCGGGAGGAGAAGAGACCCAGTACTTC. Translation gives CASSLALGLAGGEETQYF. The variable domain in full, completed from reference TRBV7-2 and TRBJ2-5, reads GAGVSQSPSNKVTEKGKDVELRCDPISGHTALYWYRQSLGQGLEFLIYFQGNSAPDKSGLPSDRFSAERTGGSVSTLTIQRTQQEDSAVYLCASSLALGLAGGEETQYFGPGTRLLVL.

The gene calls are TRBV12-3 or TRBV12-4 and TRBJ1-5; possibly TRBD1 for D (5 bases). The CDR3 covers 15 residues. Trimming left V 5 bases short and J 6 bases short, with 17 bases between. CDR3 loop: CASSPGRAPSQPQHF. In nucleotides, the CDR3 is TGTGCCAGCAGTCCAGGGCGGGCTCCTAGTCAGCCCCAGCATTTT.

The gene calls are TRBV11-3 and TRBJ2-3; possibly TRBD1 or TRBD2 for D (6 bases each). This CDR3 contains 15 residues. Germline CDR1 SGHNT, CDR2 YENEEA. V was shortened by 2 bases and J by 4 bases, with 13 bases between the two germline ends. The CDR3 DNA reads TGTGCCAGCAGCTTACTCTTGGGGGGCGCAGATACGCAGTATTTT. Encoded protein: CASSLLLGGADTQYF.

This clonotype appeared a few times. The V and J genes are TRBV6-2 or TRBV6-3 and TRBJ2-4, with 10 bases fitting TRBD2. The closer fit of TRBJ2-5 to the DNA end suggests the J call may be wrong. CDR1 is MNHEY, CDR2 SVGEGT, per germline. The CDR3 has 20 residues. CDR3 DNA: TGTGCCAGCAGTTACTCTCCTGGGGAGCGGGGGGGCTTCGATCAAGAGACCCAGTACTTC. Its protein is CASSYSPGERGGFDQETQYF.